The clone carrying this TCR beta chain was seen at least ten times. Since it is a stray read in a library aimed at alpha chains, this beta chain has a size that is not meaningful. Germline values: CDR1 DFQATT, CDR2 SNEGSKA (reference sequence). V was trimmed by 1 base and J by 2 bases, leaving 10 bases between them. The CDR3 is 14 residues long. These data are taken from a study of spatial heterogeneity in lung cancer. Across the whole study: Alpha-chain detections were consistently fewer than beta-chain detections among the sequences. Raw reads showed each unique TCR and UMI combination turning up more than ten times on average.

A single record per CDR3 protein comes from TCRdb applying MiXCR to the 5' RACE reads. The sample records around 4,000 distinct CDR3 sequences, about 20% being singletons. Time point noted: sample taken at primary tumor resection. Sequencing covered unsorted whole RNA taken from tumor, nontumor lung or frozen PBMC. The sequencing used normal lung tissue next to the tumor, collected at surgery. The TCR was taken from a female donor with early-stage non-small cell lung cancer. The chain combines TRBV20-1 with TRBJ2-3; no clear D. In DNA, the CDR3 is TGCAGTGCTAGAGGTCGGTATTCCACAGATACGCAGTATTTT. Translation: CSARGRYSTDTQYF.